What follows is one T cell receptor beta chain and its context. Methods used by the authors: Estimation of nucleated cell counts relied on the amplification of reference gene primers. Method: immunoSEQ multiplex PCR; TCRdb's copy keeps in-frame clones and lacks some. V and J calls and clone size are those listed in that table; D and trimming were worked out from the DNA. The sample yields around 53,000 clones, 87% seen once. A Seattle source enrolled patients during active infection and followed them longitudinally. The data stem from a study of blood T cell repertoires in COVID-19. Study-wide context: In each case, the material was cDNA or gDNA derived from T cells, B-cell-depleted T cells, or PBMCs.

Trimming stripped 0 bases from V and 6 bases from J, with 15 bases between. The CDR3 spans 15 residues. V and J are TRBV23-1 and TRBJ2-7; TRBD1 is a possible D gene (5 bases). TRBV23-1 falls under the ORF class, with uncertain function. The source of this sequence is a woman in her sixties with COVID-19, enrolled during active disease. Sequenced sample: peripheral blood. CDR3: CASSQSTQGSVEQYF. CDR3 in DNA: TGCGCCAGCAGTCAATCGACGCAGGGATCGGTCGAGCAGTACTTC.